This T cell receptor beta chain was retrieved from a study of blood T cell repertoires in COVID-19. Study summary: The samples span acute and convalescent COVID-19 from the United States, Italy and Spain. T cells, B-cell-depleted T cells, or PBMCs provided the cDNA or gDNA that served as material.

Trimming left V 4 bases short and J 8 bases short, with 10 bases between. The germline CDR1 and CDR2 sequences are KGHDR and SFDVKD. CDR3 length: 13 residues. The table came from immunoSEQ multiplex PCR; TCRdb's copy has only in-frame clones and leaves some out. In the table there are 45,000 to 70,000 clones, about 83% of which are singletons. The TCR sequence derives from a woman aged 55-69 years with COVID-19, enrolled during active disease. Source material: peripheral blood. The gene calls are TRBV24-1 and TRBJ2-2, with D uncertain. Here the CDR3 DNA reads TGTGCCACCAGTGAGTCAGGTGCGGGGGAGCTGTTTTTT. Its protein product is CATSESGAGELFF.